This entry lists 8 T cell receptor beta chains sequenced from one sample in a study of blood T cell repertoires in COVID-19 (dated by TCRdb to about 2020). The method behind the library was the immunoSEQ multiplex PCR assay. The table was pulled from immuneACCESS by TCRdb, which kept in-frame rearrangements only. Such tables lose some clones; where checked, under half of the loss comes from unresolved V genes, and the rest has no known cause. This sample holds fewer than 90,000 clones; 65% to 85% were observed only once. The ten largest clones add up to about 16% of the sample. Sequencing was carried out using peripheral blood. These receptors were taken from a man aged 60 to 69 with COVID-19, enrolled during active disease.

The chain couples TRBV10-3 to TRBJ1-1; D is uncertain. The CDR3 has 13 residues. Per the germline V gene, CDR1 is ENHRY and CDR2 is SYGVKD. V lost 7 bases to trimming and J lost 0 bases, with 9 bases between them. The CDR3 DNA sequence: TGTGCCATCACCCACAGCATGAACACTGAAGCTTTCTTT. Translating it yields CAITHSMNTEAFF.

CDR3 residues: CASSIQRSTDTQYF. The CDR3 nucleotides read TGTGCCAGTAGTATCCAGCGCAGCACAGATACGCAGTATTTT. The rearrangement links TRBV19 to TRBJ2-3, with D uncertain. Trimming took 3 bases from V and 0 from J, leaving 7 bases between them. The CDR3 runs 14 residues. Germline V gene data show CDR1 as LNHDA and CDR2 as SQIVND (reference sequence).

The gene calls are TRBV5-1 and TRBJ1-1; D may be TRBD1 (5 bases). CDR3 length equals 17 residues. Germline CDR1 and CDR2: SGHRS and YFSETQ. Trimming took 0 bases from V and 1 from J, leaving 16 bases between them. CDR3 in DNA: TGCGCCAGCAGCTTGGGGAATGGAGGGACGTCGAACACTGAAGCTTTCTTT. Translated: CASSLGNGGTSNTEAFF.

This sequence joins TRBV7-6 and TRBJ1-3; D may be TRBD1 (5 bases). CDR1 SGHVS and CDR2 FNYEAQ come from the germline V gene. Trimming shortened V by 1 base and J by 2 bases, and 15 bases separated the two germline ends. The CDR3 length is 17 residues. As DNA, the CDR3 is TGTGCCAGCAGCTTAGAGGGGTGGCAGGGCCCTGGAAACACCATATATTTT. This gives the protein CASSLEGWQGPGNTIYF.

V usage is TRBV5-1 and J usage is TRBJ1-1, with TRBD1 matching 8 bases. The junction had 16 bases not matched to a gene; V was cut back by 4 bases and J by 2 bases. The CDR3 is 18 amino acids. Germline V gives CDR1 SGHRS, CDR2 YFSETQ. CDR3 coding DNA: TGCGCCAGCAGCCAAGGGGCCCAGACAGGGGCGCTTAACACTGAAGCTTTCTTT. This gives the protein CASSQGAQTGALNTEAFF.

This rearrangement joins TRBV15 to TRBJ1-5; D remains ambiguous. Deletions cut 0 bases from V and 10 bases from J, with 10 bases between. The CDR3 covers 13 residues. Germline CDR1 and CDR2: LNHNV and YYDKDF (reference sequence). Here the CDR3 DNA reads TGTGCCACCAGCAGAGATAGTCCTATACCCCAGCATTTT. It encodes CATSRDSPIPQHF.

The sample holds one count of this clone. The chain couples TRBV19 to TRBJ1-5, with D possibly being TRBD1 (6 bases). Between the trimmed V and J ends, which lost 3 bases and 5 bases, there was a span of 8 bases. This CDR3 has 13 amino acids. From germline, CDR1 is LNHDA and CDR2 SQIVND (reference sequence). CDR3 loop: CASSMGGHQPQHF. CDR3 DNA: TGTGCCAGTAGTATGGGGGGGCATCAGCCCCAGCATTTT.

The chain uses TRBV4-2 and TRBJ1-6, with 8 bases that match TRBD1. The V gene end was trimmed by 4 bases and the J gene end by 10 bases; junction bases not matched to a gene: 6. This CDR3 has 14 amino acids. Germline values: CDR1 LGHNA, CDR2 YNFKEQ. The CDR3 reads CASSLGQGGSPLHF. The CDR3 DNA follows: TGTGCCAGCAGCCTCGGACAGGGAGGCTCACCCCTCCACTTT.